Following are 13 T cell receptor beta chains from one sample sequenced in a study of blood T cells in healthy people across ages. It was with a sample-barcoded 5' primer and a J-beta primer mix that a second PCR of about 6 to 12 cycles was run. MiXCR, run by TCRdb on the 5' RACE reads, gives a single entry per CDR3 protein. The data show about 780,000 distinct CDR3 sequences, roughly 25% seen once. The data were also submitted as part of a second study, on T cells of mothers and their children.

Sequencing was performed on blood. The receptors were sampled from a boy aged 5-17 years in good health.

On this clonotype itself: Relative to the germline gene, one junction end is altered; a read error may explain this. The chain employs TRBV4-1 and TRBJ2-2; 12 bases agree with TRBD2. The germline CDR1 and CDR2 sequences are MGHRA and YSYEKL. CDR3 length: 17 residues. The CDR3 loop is CASSPPGRLAGDGGLFF. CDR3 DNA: TGCGCCAGCAGCCCCCCGGGGCGACTAGCGGGGGACGGGGGGCTGTTTTTT.

In nucleotides, the CDR3 is TGCAGTGCGAACACACAGAGCTCCTACAATGAGCAGTTCTTC. It is translated as CSANTQSSYNEQFF. The gene calls are TRBV20-1 and TRBJ2-1; the D is unclear. The V end was cut by 6 bases, the J end by 0 bases, with 12 bases between. The length of the CDR3 is 14 residues. Per the germline V gene, CDR1 is DFQATT and CDR2 is SNEGSKA (reference sequence).

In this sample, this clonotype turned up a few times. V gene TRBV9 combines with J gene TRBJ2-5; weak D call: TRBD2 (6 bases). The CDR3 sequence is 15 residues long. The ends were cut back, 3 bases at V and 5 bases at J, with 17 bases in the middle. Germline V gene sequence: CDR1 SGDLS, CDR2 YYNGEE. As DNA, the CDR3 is TGTGCCAGCAGCGAAAAGACTAGAAGCACGGAGACCCAGTACTTC. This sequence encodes CASSEKTRSTETQYF.

The CDR3 DNA sequence: TGTGCCAGCAGTGCTTACACCAGGGGGCGAGCTAACTATGGCTACACCTTC. Protein product: CASSAYTRGRANYGYTF. The V call is TRBV6-1, the J call TRBJ1-2; TRBD1 agrees at 8 bases. CDR1 is MNHNS, CDR2 SASEGT, per germline. V lost 4 bases to trimming and J lost 0 bases; unmatched junction nucleotides: 10. The CDR3 sequence is 17 residues long.

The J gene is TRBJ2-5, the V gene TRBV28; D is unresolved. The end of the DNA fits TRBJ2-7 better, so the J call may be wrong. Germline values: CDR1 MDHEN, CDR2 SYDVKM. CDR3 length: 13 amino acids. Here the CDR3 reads CASSLTDWYEQYF. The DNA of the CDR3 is TGTGCCAGCAGTTTAACAGACTGGTACGAGCAGTACTTC.

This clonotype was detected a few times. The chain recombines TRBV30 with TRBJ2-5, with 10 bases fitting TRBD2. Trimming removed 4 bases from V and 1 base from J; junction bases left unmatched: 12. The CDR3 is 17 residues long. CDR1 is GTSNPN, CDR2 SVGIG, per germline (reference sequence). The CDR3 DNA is TGTGCCTGGATTTTACTGGGGGAGCGGGGGGGCCAAGAGACCCAGTACTTC. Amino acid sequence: CAWILLGERGGQETQYF.

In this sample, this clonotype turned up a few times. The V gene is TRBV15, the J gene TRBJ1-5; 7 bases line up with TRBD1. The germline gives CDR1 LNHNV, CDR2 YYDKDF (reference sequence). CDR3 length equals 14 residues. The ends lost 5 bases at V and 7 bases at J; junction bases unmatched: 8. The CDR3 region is CATSGGTDRQPQHF. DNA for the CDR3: TGTGCCACCAGCGGCGGGACAGATAGACAGCCCCAGCATTTT.

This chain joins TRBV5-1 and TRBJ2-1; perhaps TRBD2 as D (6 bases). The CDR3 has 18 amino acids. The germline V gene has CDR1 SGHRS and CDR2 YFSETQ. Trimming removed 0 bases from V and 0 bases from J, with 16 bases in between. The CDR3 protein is CASSLGASESSSYNEQFF. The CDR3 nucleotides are TGCGCCAGCAGCTTGGGCGCTAGCGAGAGTAGCTCCTACAATGAGCAGTTCTTC. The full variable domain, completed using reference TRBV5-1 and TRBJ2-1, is KAGVTQTPRYLIKTRGQQVTLSCSPISGHRSVSWYQQTPGQGLQFLFEYFSETQRNKGNFPGRFSGRQFSNSRSEMNVSTLELGDSALYLCASSLGASESSSYNEQFFGPGTRLTVL.

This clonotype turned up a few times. The CDR3 DNA follows: TGTGCCAGCAGCCAAGGCCAGAGGGGCCAGTACTTC. It encodes CASSQGQRGQYF. The rearrangement joins TRBV3-1 to TRBJ2-5; D may match TRBD1 or TRBD2 (5 bases each). The germline gives CDR1 LGHDT, CDR2 YNNKEL (reference sequence). This CDR3 contains 12 residues. Trimming took off 1 base at V and 10 bases at J, with 10 bases between the two ends.

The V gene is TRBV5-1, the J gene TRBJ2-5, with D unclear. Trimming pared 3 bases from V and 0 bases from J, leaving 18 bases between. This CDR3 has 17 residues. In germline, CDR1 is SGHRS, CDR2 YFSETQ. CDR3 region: CASSSQVLEPYQETQYF. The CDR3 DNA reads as TGCGCCAGCAGCTCCCAAGTCCTGGAGCCGTACCAAGAGACCCAGTACTTC.

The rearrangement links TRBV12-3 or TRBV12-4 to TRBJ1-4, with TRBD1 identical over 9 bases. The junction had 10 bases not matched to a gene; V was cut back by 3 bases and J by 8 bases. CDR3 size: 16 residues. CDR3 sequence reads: CASSFGTGPLEEKLFF. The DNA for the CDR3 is TGTGCCAGCAGTTTCGGGACAGGGCCCCTTGAGGAAAAACTGTTTTTT.

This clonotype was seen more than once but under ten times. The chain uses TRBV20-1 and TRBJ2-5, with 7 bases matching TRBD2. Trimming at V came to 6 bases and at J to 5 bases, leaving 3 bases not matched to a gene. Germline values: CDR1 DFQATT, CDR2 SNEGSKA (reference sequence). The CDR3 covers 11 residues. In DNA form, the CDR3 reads TGCAGTGCGCGGGGGTACGAGACCCAGTACTTC. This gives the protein CSARGYETQYF.

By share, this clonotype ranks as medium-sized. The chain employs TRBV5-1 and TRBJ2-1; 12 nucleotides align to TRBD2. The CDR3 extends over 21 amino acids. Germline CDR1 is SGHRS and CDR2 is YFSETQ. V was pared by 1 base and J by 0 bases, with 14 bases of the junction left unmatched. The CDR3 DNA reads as TGCGCCAGCAGCTTGAGGGCCACTAGCGGGGGGCTGTCTAGCTCCTACAATGAGCAGTTCTTC. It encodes CASSLRATSGGLSSSYNEQFF.